These T cell receptor beta chains were read from a single sample in a study of cytomegalovirus exposure and HLA in healthy donors. Only in-frame clones appear in the TCRdb table, and some are missing; sequencing was by immunoSEQ multiplex PCR. The table records more than 300,000 clones, roughly 89% of them present only once. The material sequenced was PBMCs. The receptors shown here come from a woman aged 18-30 years in good health and CMV-seronegative. Each CDR3 is given with its conserved first and last residue. D genes are given only for firm matches. Size tells how often a clone was seen (once, few, many) or the class of an expanded clone, and some rows leave it out.

len	d_gene	abundance	v_gene	j_gene	CDR3nt	CDR3aa
15	TRBD1	few	TRBV27	TRBJ2-1	TGTGCCAGCAGTCCAGGGCAGGGGGCGGGGAATGAGCAGTTCTTC	CASSPGQGAGNEQFF
15	TRBD2	.	TRBV5-1	TRBJ2-7	TGCGCCAGCAGCGTGGGACTAGCGGGAGGTTACGAGCAGTACTTC	CASSVGLAGGYEQYF
14	TRBD1	.	TRBV6-6	TRBJ1-2	TGTGCCAGCAGAAGGACAGGGGGCGACTATGGCTACACCTTC	CASRRTGGDYGYTF
15	TRBD2	.	TRBV7-8	TRBJ2-3	TGTGCCAGCAGCCCTAGCGGATACAGCACAGATACGCAGTATTTT	CASSPSGYSTDTQYF
13	.	.	TRBV28	TRBJ1-2	TGTGCCAGCTGTCAGGATACTAACTATGGCTACACCTTC	CASCQDTNYGYTF
15	TRBD1	once	TRBV7-2	TRBJ2-7	TGTGCCAGCAGCCCGATAGGGGACAGGGCCTACGAGCAGTACTTC	CASSPIGDRAYEQYF
13	.	.	TRBV6-7	TRBJ2-5	TGTGCCAGCATGTGTAGCGGCCAAGAGACCCAGTACTTC	CASMCSGQETQYF
15	TRBD2	.	TRBV5-1	TRBJ2-1	TGCGCCAGCAGCCCGGGACTAGCGAGGGGGGATGAGCAGTTCTTC	CASSPGLARGDEQFF
15	.	few	TRBV5-1	TRBJ1-2	TGCGCCAGCAGCCCCGCTGTCGGACAGCTCTATGGCTACACCTTC	CASSPAVGQLYGYTF
16	TRBD1	.	TRBV2	TRBJ2-1	TGTGCCAGCAGTGATTGGGGGACAGGGCTCGGGGATGAGCAGTTCTTC	CASSDWGTGLGDEQFF
14	.	.	TRBV19	TRBJ1-3	TGTGCCAGTAGTCCACAGGGAGCTGGAAACACCATATATTTT	CASSPQGAGNTIYF
15	.	.	TRBV6-1	TRBJ2-1	TGTGCCAGCAGGGATGGGACAAGCTCCTACAATGAGCAGTTCTTC	CASRDGTSSYNEQFF
15	TRBD2	.	TRBV5-1	TRBJ2-7	TGCGCCAGCAGCTTGGAGTTAGCGGGAGCGTACGAGCAGTACTTC	CASSLELAGAYEQYF
15	.	.	TRBV6-5	TRBJ1-5	TGTGCCAGCAGGCCCACGGGGTGGAGCAATCAGCCCCAGCATTTT	CASRPTGWSNQPQHF
13	TRBD1	.	TRBV6-1	TRBJ2-1	TGTGCCACGACAGGACAGGGTGGCAATGAGCAGTTCTTC	CATTGQGGNEQFF
13	.	.	TRBV4-2	TRBJ1-2	TGTGCCAGCAGCCAAGAAGGCGGGGACGGCTACACCTTC	CASSQEGGDGYTF
17	TRBD2	once	TRBV5-8	TRBJ2-2	TGTGCCAGCAGCTTGGGACTAGCGGGACCGAACACCGGGGAGCTGTTTTTT	CASSLGLAGPNTGELFF
15	TRBD1	.	TRBV5-1	TRBJ2-1	TGCGCCAGCAGCTTGGGAACAGGGGTGTACAATGAGCAGTTCTTC	CASSLGTGVYNEQFF
18	.	.	TRBV28	TRBJ1-5	TGTGCCAGCAGCGCCGCGGGCATAGATGAAGGTGGCAATCAGCCCCAGCATTTT	CASSAAGIDEGGNQPQHF
16	.	.	TRBV6-5	TRBJ2-7	TGTGCCAGCAGTTACGGTCTAGGCGGGACCTCCTACGAGCAGTACTTC	CASSYGLGGTSYEQYF
16	TRBD2	.	TRBV19	TRBJ2-1	TGTGCCAGTAGTATAGGGACTAGCGGGAGTGGCAATGAGCAGTTCTTC	CASSIGTSGSGNEQFF
14	.	.	TRBV28	TRBJ1-2	TGTGCCAGCAGTTACCTACAGGGAGACTATGGCTACACCTTC	CASSYLQGDYGYTF
16	.	once	TRBV6-6	TRBJ1-2	TGTGCCAGCAGGCCCCCGGGGGGCGCACGGATCTATGGCTACACCTTC	CASRPPGGARIYGYTF
16	TRBD2	.	TRBV19	TRBJ2-1	TGTGCCAGTAGCCCCGGGACTAGCAGATTTTACAATGAGCAGTTCTTC	CASSPGTSRFYNEQFF
15	.	.	TRBV2	TRBJ2-6	TGTGCCAGCAGTGATCAGGGGACCGGGGCCAACGTCCTGACTTTC	CASSDQGTGANVLTF
13	TRBD2	.	TRBV29-1	TRBJ2-1	TGCAGCGCGAGCGGGAGAGCCTACAATGAGCAGTTCTTC	CSASGRAYNEQFF
17	TRBD2	.	TRBV2	TRBJ2-2	TGTGCCAGCAGTGGGATGACTAGCGGACCGAACACCGGGGAGCTGTTTTTT	CASSGMTSGPNTGELFF
17	TRBD1	.	TRBV27	TRBJ1-3	TGTGCCAGCAGTTTATTATCCGGACAGGGGCCCGGAAACACCATATATTTT	CASSLLSGQGPGNTIYF
15	TRBD2	.	TRBV27	TRBJ2-5	TGTGCCAGCAGTGCCGGGACTAGCGGGAGTATGGAGCAGTACTTC	CASSAGTSGSMEQYF
15	.	.	TRBV2	TRBJ2-7	TGTGCCAGCAGTGAACGGGAGCAGGCATCCTACGAGCAGTACTTC	CASSEREQASYEQYF
15	.	.	TRBV9	TRBJ2-1	TGTGCCAGCAGTCAGACTCCAAGCTCCTACAATGAGCAGTTCTTC	CASSQTPSSYNEQFF
17	TRBD2	.	TRBV7-8	TRBJ2-1	TGTGCCAGCAGCCTTTTCGGACGCGGGAGCTCCTACAATGAGCAGTTCTTC	CASSLFGRGSSYNEQFF
13	TRBD1	.	TRBV6-1	TRBJ1-1	TGTGCCATCTCACAGGGGGTCGGTACTGAAGCTTTCTTT	CAISQGVGTEAFF
16	TRBD1	.	TRBV7-8	TRBJ2-2	TGTGCCAGCAGCTTAGCTAACAGGGGGCTCCCCGGGGAGCTGTTTTTT	CASSLANRGLPGELFF
14	.	.	TRBV6-5	TRBJ1-1	TGTGCCAGCAGTTACGGGGGGGGTCGTACTGAAGCTTTCTTT	CASSYGGGRTEAFF
16	TRBD2	.	TRBV7-9	TRBJ2-1	TGTGCCAGCAGCATTTCTAGCGGGAGGATCGTTGGTGAGCAGTTCTTC	CASSISSGRIVGEQFF
15	TRBD2	.	TRBV6-5	TRBJ2-3	TGTGCCAGCACCGGACTAGCGGGAGTGGGAGATACGCAGTATTTT	CASTGLAGVGDTQYF
11	TRBD2	.	TRBV29-1	TRBJ2-4	TGCAGCGTTGAAGAGGGAGGGATTCAGTACTTC	CSVEEGGIQYF
15	.	.	TRBV27	TRBJ2-7	TGTGCCAGCAGTTTAGGTCCGCCAGTACCCTACGAGCAGTACTTC	CASSLGPPVPYEQYF
15	.	.	TRBV28	TRBJ1-5	TGTGCCAGCAGTTCTGAAGACAGCCCCAATCGGCCCCAGCATTTT	CASSSEDSPNRPQHF
13	TRBD2	.	TRBV7-2	TRBJ2-2	TGTGCCAGCAGCATTAGCGGGTTCGGGGAGCTGTTTTTT	CASSISGFGELFF
13	.	.	TRBV4-3	TRBJ1-5	TGCGCCAGCAGCCTGGCAGGCAATCAGCCCCAGCATTTT	CASSLAGNQPQHF
13	.	once	TRBV6-1	TRBJ2-7	TGTGCCAGCAGTGAAGCGCCAGCCTACGAGCAGTACTTC	CASSEAPAYEQYF
13	.	.	TRBV4-2	TRBJ2-7	TGTGCCAGCAGCCAAGAGACAGGCTACGAGCAGTACTTC	CASSQETGYEQYF
16	TRBD2	.	TRBV25-1	TRBJ2-6	TGTGCCAGCAGTGAACGGGGGGGTCTGGGGGCCAACGTCCTGACTTTC	CASSERGGLGANVLTF
15	.	.	TRBV5-1	TRBJ2-3	TGCGCCAGCAGCTTGGTGGAGCTAAGCACAGATACGCAGTATTTT	CASSLVELSTDTQYF
12	.	.	TRBV10-3	TRBJ2-7	TGTGCCTCACAGGGCGATGGTAACGAGCAGTACTTC	CASQGDGNEQYF